This T cell receptor (beta chain) is from a study of identical twins. Points on this clonotype: Its antigen is not known.

The cDNA had a unique molecular identifier and a template-switch universal primer site. Each CDR3 protein is one row after TCRdb ran MiXCR on the 5' RACE reads. This table has some 660,000 distinct CDR3 sequences, over 8.5% appearing once. The CDR3 sequence is 13 residues long. V gave up 2 bases and J gave up 8 bases, with 12 bases separating them. Looked up from germline, CDR1 is MNHEY and CDR2 is SVGAGI. The study, taken as a whole, reports: In drawing conclusions, the study used cross-sectional statistical analysis and did not follow the same donors.

Separately, the same data were catalogued under a study of yellow fever vaccine responses in identical twins. According to that study: Twin vaccine T cell responses reportedly seemed partly convergent, partly personalized.

The sample consisted of PBMCs. This receptor was obtained from a woman aged 18-35 years in good health. The chain links TRBV6-5 to TRBJ1-2; a possible D gene is TRBD1 (6 bases). Here the CDR3 reads CASSYRGAVGYTF. The CDR3 nucleotides are TGTGCCAGCAGTTACCGGGGGGCGGTAGGCTACACCTTC.